These 24 T cell receptor beta chains came from one sample sequenced in a study of blood T cell repertoires in COVID-19. Some clones are missing from TCRdb's copy, which holds only in-frame ones; the method was immunoSEQ multiplex PCR. The data contain approximately 210,000 clones, 88% of them singletons. Source material: peripheral blood. These receptor sequences come from a woman aged 35 to 49 who had recovered from COVID-19.

J is TRBJ2-3 and V is TRBV28, with 7 bases fitting TRBD2. Germline V gene data show CDR1 as MDHEN and CDR2 as SYDVKM. J lost 3 bases, V lost 6 bases, and 9 bases had no gene match. The CDR3 consists of 15 residues. CDR3 nucleotide sequence: TGTGCCAGCAGGCTCCCAACGGGAGGAACAGATACGCAGTATTTT. It encodes CASRLPTGGTDTQYF.

The rearrangement links TRBV12-3 or TRBV12-4 to TRBJ1-2, with D unresolved. This CDR3 is 12 amino acids long. Trimming pared 6 bases from V and 4 bases from J, leaving 9 bases between. The CDR3 nucleotides are TGTGCCAGCAGCCGTTTAGCCTATGGCTACACCTTC. It specifies CASSRLAYGYTF.

V gene TRBV6-5 combines with J gene TRBJ1-1, with D perhaps matching TRBD1 (5 bases). Germline V lookup: CDR1 MNHEY, CDR2 SVGAGI. Trimming removed 1 base at V and 7 bases at J, with 7 bases between. CDR3 length equals 12 residues. CDR3 in amino acids: CASSYWQGEAFF. CDR3 DNA: TGTGCCAGCAGTTACTGGCAGGGTGAAGCTTTCTTT.

This chain links TRBV3-1 (or the pseudogene TRBV3-2) with TRBJ2-1; TRBD1 agrees at 8 bases. V was clipped by 0 bases and J by 13 bases; unmatched bases: 2. Germline V gene sequence: CDR1 LGHDT, CDR2 YNNKEL (reference sequence). The CDR3 is 12 amino acids. The CDR3 DNA follows: TGTGCCAGCAGCCAAGAGGGGACAGGCCAGTTCTTC. Its protein product is CASSQEGTGQFF.

The chain is built from TRBV4-2 and TRBJ2-1, with 8 bases identical to TRBD2. Trimming removed 1 base from V and 4 bases from J; junction bases left unmatched: 12. The CDR3 is 18 amino acids. CDR1 is LGHNA and CDR2 is YNFKEQ in the germline V gene. The CDR3 here is CASSQAPPSSSGYNEQFF. CDR3 nucleotide sequence: TGTGCCAGCAGCCAAGCCCCTCCGTCCTCTAGCGGGTACAATGAGCAGTTCTTC.

This clone was seen a single time. This chain joins TRBV11-1 and TRBJ1-1; D not resolved. This CDR3 region has 14 residues. CDR1 and CDR2 from the germline V gene are SGHAT and FQDESV (reference sequence). Trimming removed 5 bases from V and 0 bases from J, with 10 bases in between. The CDR3 loop is CASSPIALNTEAFF. Written as DNA, the CDR3 is TGTGCCAGCAGCCCTATAGCTTTGAACACTGAAGCTTTCTTT.

In this sample, this clone turned up once. As DNA, the CDR3 is TGCGCCAGCAGCCAAGGGAGCGGGAGGGAAACCGGGGAGCTGTTTTTT. Amino acid sequence: CASSQGSGRETGELFF. This sequence joins TRBV4-1 and TRBJ2-2; 10 bases map to TRBD2. The junction had 4 bases not matched to a gene; V was cut back by 1 base and J by 5 bases. There are 16 residues in the CDR3. CDR1 and CDR2 from the germline V gene are MGHRA and YSYEKL.

The chain employs TRBV5-1 and TRBJ2-3; 9 bases map to TRBD1. The CDR3 length is 16 residues. Trimming at V came to 3 bases and at J to 3 bases, leaving 8 bases not matched to a gene. CDR1 and CDR2 from the germline V gene are SGHRS and YFSETQ. Here the CDR3 DNA reads TGCGCCAGCAGCTCAATGGACAGGGGAAGGACAGATACGCAGTATTTT. Residues: CASSSMDRGRTDTQYF.

For the CDR3, the DNA is TGTGCCAGTAGTTCCCGAGGGACAGGGGGAGTCAAGCACCTGTATGAAAAACTGTTTTTT. Protein product: CASSSRGTGGVKHLYEKLFF. The V gene is TRBV19, the J gene TRBJ1-4, with 11 nucleotides matching TRBD1. The J segment lost 6 bases and the V segment lost 5 bases, leaving 20 bases of the junction unmatched. The CDR3 length is 20 residues. Germline V gives CDR1 LNHDA, CDR2 SQIVND (reference sequence).

V and J are TRBV18 and TRBJ2-7, with 14 positions matching TRBD2. CDR1 is KGHSH and CDR2 is LQKENI in the germline V gene. J lost 2 bases, V lost 4 bases, and 10 bases had no gene match. The CDR3 is 18 amino acids. The CDR3 region has the DNA TGTGCCAGCTCACAAGCCGGGACTAGCGGGAGTGTTACCTACGAGCAGTACTTC. Encoded protein: CASSQAGTSGSVTYEQYF.

CDR3 loop: CASSSLTGFSNQPQHF. The DNA of the CDR3 is TGTGCCAGCAGTTCCCTTACAGGGTTTAGCAATCAGCCCCAGCATTTT. The V and J genes are TRBV6-5 and TRBJ1-5, with D perhaps TRBD1 (6 bases). There are 16 residues in the CDR3. CDR1 and CDR2 (germline): MNHEY, SVGAGI. The germline V and J ends were trimmed by 4 bases and 0 bases, with 13 bases remaining between them.

J is TRBJ2-3 and V is TRBV11-2; 7 bases align to TRBD1. After removal of 4 bases from V and 0 bases from J, the junction contained 7 bases not matched to a gene. The CDR3 has 16 amino acids. Per germline, CDR1 SGHAT and CDR2 FQNNGV. The CDR3, as DNA: TGTGCCAGCAGCTCCACGGGGACAGCTAGCACAGATACGCAGTATTTT. Protein sequence: CASSSTGTASTDTQYF.

V is TRBV5-6 and J is TRBJ2-7; unclear D gene. Trimming shortened V by 2 bases and J by 6 bases, and 18 bases separated the two germline ends. CDR3 length: 15 residues. CDR1 is SGHDT, CDR2 YYEEEE, per germline. CDR3 protein: CASSLQKWFEAEQYF. The CDR3 region has the DNA TGTGCCAGCAGCTTACAGAAGTGGTTCGAAGCCGAGCAGTACTTC.

In DNA form, the CDR3 reads TGTGCCTGGTCTCCCCGGGGGGGGCTGGAGACCCAGTACTTC. This translates into CAWSPRGGLETQYF. This chain connects TRBV30 to TRBJ2-5; 8 bases fit TRBD2. The V gene's germline CDR1 is GTSNPN and CDR2 SVGIG (reference sequence). The trim removed 5 bases at V and 5 bases at J, leaving 10 bases unmatched. The CDR3 runs 14 residues.

The V and J genes are TRBV18 and TRBJ1-3; D is unclear. Germline assignment: CDR1 KGHSH and CDR2 LQKENI. V was trimmed by 0 bases and J by 2 bases, leaving 8 bases between them. CDR3 length: 15 amino acids. The CDR3 sequence is CASSPPLAAGNTIYF. The CDR3 DNA reads as TGTGCCAGCTCACCACCACTCGCGGCTGGAAACACCATATATTTT.

This clone appeared many times. This specimen includes other DNA sequences encoding the same CDR3. The chain uses TRBV27 and TRBJ2-1; 9 bases match TRBD2. CDR1 and CDR2 (germline): MNHEY, SMNVEV (reference sequence). J lost 3 bases, V lost 6 bases, and 9 bases had no gene match. The CDR3 loop spans 16 amino acids. The CDR3 coding sequence is TGTGCCAGCAGCTCCTGGGGTAGCGGGAGCTACAATGAGCAGTTCTTC. Protein: CASSSWGSGSYNEQFF.

The chain uses TRBV25-1 and TRBJ1-2; 7 nucleotides line up with TRBD1. The germline gives CDR1 MGHDK, CDR2 SYGVNS. V shed 2 bases and J 4 bases; nucleotides not matched to a gene: 4. The CDR3 has 14 residues. The chain's CDR3 is CASSERQGAYGYTF. CDR3 sequence (DNA): TGTGCCAGCAGTGAACGACAGGGAGCCTATGGCTACACCTTC.

This clone appeared a few times. The rearrangement links TRBV24-1 to TRBJ2-1, with D possibly matching TRBD1 (6 bases). CDR3 length: 16 amino acids. Between the trimmed V and J ends, which lost 0 bases and 0 bases, there was a span of 8 bases. Germline CDR1 is KGHDR and CDR2 is SFDVKD. The CDR3 coding sequence is TGTGCCACCAGTGATTTGCAGGGGAGCTCCTACAATGAGCAGTTCTTC. Its translation: CATSDLQGSSYNEQFF.

This chain connects TRBV19 to TRBJ1-5, with TRBD1 matching 9 bases. There are 15 residues in the CDR3. Germline values: CDR1 LNHDA, CDR2 SQIVND (reference sequence). V trimming: 5 bases; J trimming: 5 bases; junction bases outside the gene matches: 7. The CDR3: CASSPGTGSYQPQHF. In DNA form, the CDR3 reads TGTGCCAGTAGTCCCGGGACAGGGTCGTATCAGCCCCAGCATTTT.

J is TRBJ2-2 and V is TRBV19; TRBD1 is a possible D gene (6 bases). The CDR3 consists of 17 residues. Per the germline V gene, CDR1 is LNHDA and CDR2 is SQIVND (reference sequence). The V and J ends lost 3 bases and 4 bases respectively, with 18 bases between them. CDR3 residues: CASSMIGDTGLTGELFF. As DNA, the CDR3 is TGTGCCAGTAGTATGATCGGGGACACAGGCCTCACCGGGGAGCTGTTTTTT.

The genes are TRBV2 and TRBJ2-1; weak D call: TRBD1 (6 bases). Trimming cost V 0 bases and J 9 bases, with 12 bases left between them. CDR1 and CDR2 from the germline V gene are SNHLY and FYNNEI. The CDR3 runs 14 residues. CDR3: CASSEASWGPEQFF. The CDR3 coding sequence is TGTGCCAGCAGTGAAGCTTCGTGGGGGCCTGAGCAGTTCTTC.

The rearrangement uses TRBV19 and TRBJ2-3; D is possibly TRBD1 (5 bases). The CDR3 is made up of 13 amino acids. Trimming pared 7 bases from V and 4 bases from J, leaving 12 bases between. CDR1 LNHDA and CDR2 SQIVND come from the germline V gene (reference sequence). The CDR3 spells CASKKAGPDTQYF. CDR3 nucleotides: TGTGCCAGTAAGAAGGCAGGGCCAGATACGCAGTATTTT.

V gene TRBV5-4 combines with J gene TRBJ2-7; perhaps TRBD2 as D (6 bases). Germline CDR1 reads SGHNT; CDR2 reads YYREEE (reference sequence). The CDR3 extends over 15 amino acids. V lost 0 bases, J lost 3 bases, and 13 bases lay in between. The CDR3 region is CASSLGGLGGYEQYF. As DNA, the CDR3 is TGTGCCAGCAGCTTGGGGGGCCTGGGGGGCTACGAGCAGTACTTC.

The V call is TRBV23-1, the J call TRBJ2-1; the D gene is possibly TRBD1 (5 bases). TRBV23-1 is treated as an ORF (open reading frame) with a function not yet certain. The CDR3 is made up of 13 amino acids. V lost 6 bases to trimming and J lost 8 bases, with 14 bases between them. This CDR3 is CASSPDIWDEQFF. Here the CDR3 DNA reads TGCGCCAGCAGCCCGGACATCTGGGATGAGCAGTTCTTC.